This T cell receptor (beta chain) was found in a study of graft-versus-host responses after intestinal transplantation. Study information: Every transplant recipient was induced with anti-thymocyte globulin, then maintained on tacrolimus and steroids for approximately three years.

Clones were read by immunoSEQ multiplex PCR, and TCRdb kept only the in-frame ones, dropping some. The sample holds about 9,300 clones, around 91% seen once. Germline loops: CDR1 MGHRA, CDR2 YSYEKL. The CDR3 spans 15 residues. V shed 0 bases, J shed 13 bases, and the junction held 9 bases outside the gene matches. About this clone: Antigen: not known.

Study results and limitations: Some GvH clones appeared in ileal mucosa or blood before recipient bone marrow.

The source of this sequence is a human patient who received an intestinal transplant, so some T cells may come from the graft donor. V and J are TRBV4-1 and TRBJ2-7, with 13 bases fitting TRBD2. The sequencing used PBMCs, collected roughly 43 days after intestinal transplant. The CDR3: CASSQEDGLAGVRYF. The CDR3 DNA reads TGCGCCAGCAGCCAAGAAGATGGACTAGCGGGAGTTCGTTACTTC.